This T cell receptor beta chain was observed in a study of blood T cells in healthy people across ages. Study-level background: Researchers report that template switching captured about one barcoded beta molecule per two T cells. Study-level results: The unknown donor CMV status may have confounded expanded clonotype changes.

Germline CDR1 and CDR2: MDHEN and SYDVKM. The length of the CDR3 is 14 residues. V was pared by 4 bases and J by 4 bases, with 13 bases between. Concerning this clonotype itself: Its antigen is not known.

Using a J-beta primer mix together with a sample-barcoded 5' primer, a second PCR was run for roughly 6 to 12 cycles. TCRdb passed the 5' RACE reads through MiXCR, listing each CDR3 protein once. The table lists around 900,000 distinct CDR3 sequences, 25% to 35% of them singletons. Donation came from healthy Caucasian individuals in Russia who were aged roughly 6 to 95. Per sample, extraction of total RNA gave at least 6 micrograms in every case. This receptor was obtained from a woman aged 80 or over in good health. Sequencing was carried out using blood. The rearrangement links TRBV28 to TRBJ2-5; D perhaps matches TRBD1 (6 bases). CDR3 bases: TGTGCCAGCAGTTCCACAGGGTGGTTAGAGACCCAGTACTTC. Translation gives CASSSTGWLETQYF.